This T cell receptor beta chain was recorded in a study of T cell clusters in autoimmune cytopenias. Germline values: CDR1 MNHEY, CDR2 SMNVEV (reference sequence). CDR3 length: 18 amino acids. TRB amplification used around 0.25 ug of peripheral blood genomic DNA. TRB was amplified by touch-down multiplex PCR, primer pools A and B combined. TCRdb re-analyzed the multiplex PCR reads; it lists each CDR3 protein once, without DNA. The sample includes thousands of distinct CDR3 sequences. This clonotype is called medium-sized based on its frequency. These data also formed part of another study, on T cell repertoires in aging, cancer and after chemotherapy.

Specimen: peripheral blood. This TCR came from a human donor in good health. The rearrangement joins TRBV27 to TRBJ1-2; TCRdb returns TRBD1, unconfirmable since there is no DNA. This CDR3 reads CASSLSGVDRVINYGYTF.